The present T cell receptor (beta chain) was sequenced within a study of T-cell reconstitution after alpha-beta-depleted transplantation in children (dated by TCRdb to about 2016). About the investigation overall: Using TCR repertoire profiling, the study followed T-cell immune reconstitution in a quantitative way in children after TCRalphabeta/CD19-depleted allogeneic hematopoietic cell transplantation.

This clonotype came up many times. The antigen this receptor binds is unknown. Qualities for individual bases were not recorded, and no much larger clone is one base off. The treatment or condition label corresponds to: allogeneic hematopoietic cell transplantation with graft depleted of TCRalphabeta T cells and CD19 B cells. The children who served as transplant recipients had been given grafts of TCRalphabeta/CD19-depleted allogeneic hematopoietic cells. Summary of the overall study and its limitations: In some patients, the high TCRbeta diversity seen at day 60 was put down to recipient T cells and intrathymic progenitors that had survived conditioning. Apparently early alphabetaT-cell count recovery about two months after transplant reportedly relied on only several hundred rapidly expanded clones derived from non-depleted graft cells. Over subsequent months, a decline in hyperexpanded clone frequencies was noted, and after one year, T-cell counts and TCRbeta diversity were mostly ascribed to newly produced T cells.

Measured from the cysteine to the phenylalanine, the CDR3 is 14 residues long. Left in the record is the CDR3 DNA by itself, 42 bases read in frame from the first base. CDR1 and CDR2, per the germline V gene, are MRHNA and SNTAGT. V lost 6 bases and J lost 1 base; the stretch between them is 7 bases long. Library preparation employed PCR. TCRdb records Illumina HiSeq 2500 as the sequencer. TCR libraries were prepared with molecular barcoding, using unique molecular identifiers to normalize TCRbeta repertoire quantification. TCRdb reran the public reads through fastp at Q25 and MiXCR, keeping productive beta chains. Every CDR3 protein is listed once, alongside the most common genes and DNA of its rows. The sample has roughly 300,000 distinct CDR3 sequences on record, 11% of them singletons. The ten largest clones take up about a quarter of the sample.

This sequence was found in a male patient between 2 and 9 years old who had a stem cell transplant for chronic granulomatous disease, so the T cells may come from the graft donor. Sequencing used peripheral blood, obtained 180 days after TCRalphabeta/CD19-depleted stem cell transplant. The sequence links TRBV6-4 to TRBJ2-6; a confident D gene designation cannot be given. The CDR3 protein is CASSAGSGANVLTF. The DNA sequence is TGTGCCAGCAGCGCCGGGTCTGGGGCCAACGTCCTGACTTTC.